The next 20 T cell receptor beta chains were all read from a single sample in a study of blood T cell repertoires in COVID-19. Sequenced by immunoSEQ multiplex PCR; TCRdb stores in-frame clones only, minus some. Among about 320,000 clones listed, more than 80% were seen once. What was sequenced was peripheral blood. These receptors came from a man aged 18 to 29 who had recovered from COVID-19.

V is TRBV15 and J is TRBJ1-4; 9 positions agree with TRBD1. V lost 4 bases to trimming and J lost 7 bases; unmatched junction nucleotides: 4. There are 14 residues in the CDR3. Germline V gene data show CDR1 as LNHNV and CDR2 as YYDKDF (reference sequence). The DNA for the CDR3 is TGTGCCACCAGCACACAGGGGGCCTTTGAAAAACTGTTTTTT. It encodes CATSTQGAFEKLFF.

This sequence joins TRBV7-9 and TRBJ1-2; 9 bases map to TRBD1. CDR1 is SEHNR, CDR2 FQNEAQ, per germline (reference sequence). This CDR3 has 14 residues. Losses at the gene ends were 5 bases for V and 8 bases for J; bases not matched to a gene: 9. The DNA for the CDR3 is TGTGCCAGCAGCGAAAGCGGGACAGGGAGAGGCTACACCTTC. Amino acid sequence: CASSESGTGRGYTF.

V and J are TRBV12-3 or TRBV12-4 and TRBJ2-7, with 9 bases lining up with TRBD1. J was trimmed by 7 bases and V by 4 bases; bases with no gene match: 5. This CDR3 spans 13 amino acids. The CDR3: CASSYRGRGEQYF. In DNA form, the CDR3 reads TGTGCCAGCAGTTACAGGGGGCGTGGGGAGCAGTACTTC.

V usage is TRBV6-1 and J usage is TRBJ1-3; TRBD1 is a possible D gene (6 bases). Per the germline V gene, CDR1 is MNHNS and CDR2 is SASEGT. V was shortened by 2 bases and J by 4 bases, with 21 bases between the two germline ends. CDR3 size: 18 residues. CDR3 in amino acids: CASSELAGTLSSGNTIYF. In DNA, the CDR3 is TGTGCCAGCAGTGAATTGGCCGGGACACTTTCTTCGGGAAACACCATATATTTT.

The rearrangement links TRBV5-1 to TRBJ1-5, with D unresolved. With 4 bases removed from V and 2 bases from J, the gap between germline ends came to 19 bases. Germline V gene lookup returns CDR1 SGHRS and CDR2 YFSETQ. CDR3 length equals 17 residues. The CDR3: CASSVGDGFGGNQPQHF. The CDR3 DNA sequence: TGCGCCAGCAGCGTCGGAGACGGGTTCGGCGGCAATCAGCCCCAGCATTTT.

This chain uses TRBV5-1 with TRBJ2-1; D call uncertain. Per germline, CDR1 SGHRS and CDR2 YFSETQ. The CDR3 length is 13 residues. Deletions cut 0 bases from V and 7 bases from J, with 8 bases between. The CDR3 region is CASSLAQWNEQFF. CDR3 DNA sequence: TGCGCCAGCAGCTTGGCACAGTGGAATGAGCAGTTCTTC.

The V and J genes are TRBV4-3 and TRBJ2-7, with 11 bases fitting TRBD1. CDR3 length equals 16 residues. In germline, CDR1 is LGHNA, CDR2 YSLEER. V was clipped by 0 bases and J by 5 bases; unmatched bases: 6. CDR3 loop: CASSQDGTGGMDEQYF. The DNA of the CDR3 is TGCGCCAGCAGCCAAGACGGGACAGGGGGAATGGACGAGCAGTACTTC.

The chain has TRBV4-3 and TRBJ2-7; possible D gene TRBD2, 5 bases. Germline loops: CDR1 LGHNA, CDR2 YSLEER. Trimming cost V 0 bases and J 7 bases, with 10 bases left between them. CDR3 length: 13 residues. CDR3 nucleotides: TGCGCCAGCAGCCAAGATCATTCGGGGGAGCAGTACTTC. Encoded protein: CASSQDHSGEQYF.

Notes on this clone: The sample holds other DNA sequences that translate to the same CDR3. The CDR3: CASSVGGGSTEAFF. The CDR3 DNA is TGTGCCAGCAGCGTAGGAGGAGGGAGCACTGAAGCTTTCTTT. The rearrangement links TRBV9 to TRBJ1-1; no clear D gene. The CDR3 consists of 14 residues. Trimming stripped 0 bases from V and 4 bases from J, with 10 bases between. In germline, CDR1 is SGDLS, CDR2 YYNGEE.

The chain is built from TRBV7-2 and TRBJ2-3, with D uncertain. Trimming cost V 4 bases and J 3 bases, with 5 bases left between them. CDR1 is SGHTA, CDR2 FQGNSA, per germline. The CDR3 loop spans 12 amino acids. The CDR3 spells CASSSRTDTQYF. The CDR3, as DNA: TGTGCCAGCAGCTCCAGGACAGATACGCAGTATTTT. The full variable domain, with the rest looked up from reference TRBV7-2 and TRBJ2-3, is GAGVSQSPSNKVTEKGKDVELRCDPISGHTALYWYRQSLGQGLEFLIYFQGNSAPDKSGLPSDRFSAERTGGSVSTLTIQRTQQEDSAVYLCASSSRTDTQYFGPGTRLTVL.

As regards this clone: Other nucleotide sequences from this sample produce the same CDR3. The chain combines TRBV28 with TRBJ2-7; D unresolved. The CDR3 has 11 residues. Trimming took 5 bases from V and 3 from J, leaving 5 bases between them. The germline gives CDR1 MDHEN, CDR2 SYDVKM. The CDR3 DNA is TGTGCCAGCAGTCCCGGCTACGAGCAGTACTTC. Translating it yields CASSPGYEQYF.

The J gene is TRBJ1-1, the V gene TRBV13, with 8 bases that match TRBD1. The V gene's germline CDR1 is PRHDT and CDR2 FYEKMQ (reference sequence). V gave up 3 bases and J gave up 5 bases; unmatched junction bases: 2. CDR3 length equals 13 residues. The CDR3: CASSFRDRTEAFF. CDR3 in DNA: TGTGCCAGCAGCTTCCGGGACAGGACTGAAGCTTTCTTT.

V is TRBV29-1 and J is TRBJ2-1; perhaps TRBD2 as D (5 bases). Germline loops: CDR1 SQVTM, CDR2 ANQGSEA. The V end lost 0 bases, the J end lost 8 bases, and 14 bases lay between the germline ends. The CDR3 has 14 residues. The DNA of the CDR3 is TGCAGCGTTGAAGATCGCTCCAGCGGCGATGAGCAGTTCTTC. This codes for CSVEDRSSGDEQFF.

The rearrangement joins TRBV5-1 to TRBJ2-3; D uncertain. The CDR3 has 11 amino acids. V shed 5 bases and J shed 2 bases, with 3 bases lying between them. The V gene's germline CDR1 is SGHRS and CDR2 YFSETQ. In DNA form, the CDR3 reads TGCGCCAGCAGGGCCACAGATACGCAGTATTTT. Protein: CASRATDTQYF.

The CDR3 here is CASSLWAGEGGYTF. The CDR3 coding sequence is TGTGCCAGCAGTTTATGGGCAGGGGAAGGTGGCTACACCTTC. The chain employs TRBV27 and TRBJ1-2; D might be TRBD1 (6 bases). Germline V gene data show CDR1 as MNHEY and CDR2 as SMNVEV (reference sequence). The CDR3 is 14 residues long. The V and J ends lost 1 base and 7 bases respectively, with 13 bases between them.

The rearrangement links TRBV5-4 to TRBJ1-1; a possible D gene is TRBD1 (6 bases). Germline assignment: CDR1 SGHNT and CDR2 YYREEE (reference sequence). V lost 6 bases to trimming and J lost 2 bases, with 17 bases between them. CDR3 length: 15 residues. CDR3 sequence (DNA): TGTGCCAGCACTATTGGAAGGGGGGGAAACACTGAAGCTTTCTTT. Translating it yields CASTIGRGGNTEAFF.

The genes are TRBV11-2 and TRBJ2-7; D remains ambiguous. The V gene lost 1 base and the J gene lost 7 bases, with 14 bases spanning the gap. Germline CDR1 is SGHAT and CDR2 is FQNNGV. The CDR3 has 14 residues. The CDR3 sequence: CASSLGLRMREQYF. CDR3 nucleotide sequence: TGTGCCAGCAGCTTAGGCCTCCGAATGCGGGAGCAGTACTTC.

This clone was counted only a few times. This specimen includes other DNA sequences encoding the same CDR3. The chain uses TRBV12-3 or TRBV12-4 and TRBJ2-3; 8 bases agree with TRBD1. The CDR3 runs 13 residues. V lost 5 bases, J lost 4 bases, and 2 bases stayed unmatched. The CDR3 bases are TGTGCCAGCAGTCTGACAGGGGCAGATACGCAGTATTTT. Encoded protein: CASSLTGADTQYF.

This sequence joins TRBV15 and TRBJ1-1; D is unclear. The V and J ends lost 0 bases and 1 base respectively, with 6 bases between them. The CDR3 totals 14 residues. CDR1 and CDR2 from the germline V gene are LNHNV and YYDKDF (reference sequence). The CDR3 spells CATSRDGENTEAFF. Here the CDR3 DNA reads TGTGCCACCAGCAGAGATGGAGAGAACACTGAAGCTTTCTTT.

The chain recombines TRBV14 with TRBJ2-5; D remains unclear. The germline V and J ends were trimmed by 6 bases and 2 bases, with 13 bases remaining between them. The CDR3 is 14 residues long. CDR1 is SGHDN and CDR2 is FVKESK in the germline V gene. In nucleotides, the CDR3 is TGTGCCAGCAGTCTTGCGCGTACGCAAGAGACCCAGTACTTC. Translating it yields CASSLARTQETQYF. Together with reference TRBV14 and TRBJ2-5, the CDR3 gives the full variable domain: EAGVTQFPSHSVIEKGQTVTLRCDPISGHDNLYWYRRVMGKEIKFLLHFVKESKQDESGMPNNRFLAERTGGTYSTLKVQPAELEDSGVYFCASSLARTQETQYFGPGTRLLVL.